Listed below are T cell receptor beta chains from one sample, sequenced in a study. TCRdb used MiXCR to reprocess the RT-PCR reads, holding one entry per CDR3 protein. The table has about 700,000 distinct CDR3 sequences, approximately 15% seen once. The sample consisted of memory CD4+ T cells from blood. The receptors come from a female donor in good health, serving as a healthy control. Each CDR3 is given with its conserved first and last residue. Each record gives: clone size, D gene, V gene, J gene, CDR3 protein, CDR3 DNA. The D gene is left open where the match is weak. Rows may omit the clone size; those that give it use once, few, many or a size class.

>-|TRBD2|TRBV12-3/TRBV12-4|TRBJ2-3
CASIRGLAGTDTQYF
TGTGCCAGCATCCGGGGACTAGCGGGGACAGATACGCAGTATTTT
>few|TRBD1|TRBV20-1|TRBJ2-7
CSATTRQGPSYEQYF
TGCAGTGCTACGACCCGACAGGGACCCTCCTACGAGCAGTACTTC
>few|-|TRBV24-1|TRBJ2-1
CATMDGSSYNEQFF
TGTGCCACCATGGACGGGAGCTCCTACAATGAGCAGTTCTTC
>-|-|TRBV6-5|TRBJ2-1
CASKGVSYNEQFF
TGTGCCAGCAAGGGGGTATCCTACAATGAGCAGTTCTTC
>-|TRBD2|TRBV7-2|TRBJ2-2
CASSPGLAGGTGELFF
TGTGCCAGCAGCCCGGGACTAGCGGGAGGTACCGGGGAGCTGTTTTTT
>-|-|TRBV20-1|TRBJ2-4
CSAQRTGEYIQYF
TGCAGTGCTCAGAGGACCGGGGAATATATTCAGTACTTC
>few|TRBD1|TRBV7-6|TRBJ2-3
CASSPRTGAGATDTQYF
TGTGCCAGCAGTCCTCGAACAGGGGCAGGGGCCACAGATACGCAGTATTTT
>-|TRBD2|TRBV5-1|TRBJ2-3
CASSSGLAGAVDTQYF
TGCGCCAGCAGCTCGGGACTAGCGGGAGCGGTAGATACGCAGTATTTT
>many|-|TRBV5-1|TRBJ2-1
CASRQEERGEQFF
TGCGCCAGCAGACAAGAAGAACGGGGTGAGCAGTTCTTC
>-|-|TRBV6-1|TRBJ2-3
CASSDGAHSTDTQYF
TGTGCCAGCAGTGATGGTGCCCATAGCACAGATACGCAGTATTTT
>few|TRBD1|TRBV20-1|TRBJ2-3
CSAQSQGGRDTQYF
TGCAGTGCTCAGTCACAGGGGGGAAGGGATACGCAGTATTTT
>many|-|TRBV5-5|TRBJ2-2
CASSPAGGLSTGELFF
TGTGCCAGCAGCCCCGCCGGGGGTCTCAGCACCGGGGAGCTGTTTTTT
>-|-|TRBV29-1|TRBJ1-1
CSVGRQGTEAFF
TGCAGCGTTGGACGGCAGGGGACTGAAGCTTTCTTT
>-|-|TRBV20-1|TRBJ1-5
CSAKVRDNQPQHF
TGCAGTGCCAAAGTCCGGGACAATCAGCCCCAGCATTTT
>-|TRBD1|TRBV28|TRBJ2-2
CASSQGARLGGELFF
TGTGCCAGCAGCCAGGGGGCGCGACTTGGCGGGGAGCTGTTTTTT
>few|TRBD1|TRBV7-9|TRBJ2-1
CASSQGDRSYNEQFF
TGTGCCAGCAGCCAGGGGGACAGATCCTACAATGAGCAGTTCTTC
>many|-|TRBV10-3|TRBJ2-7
CATQPRDNLYEQYF
TGTGCCACCCAGCCCCGGGACAACCTTTACGAGCAGTACTTC
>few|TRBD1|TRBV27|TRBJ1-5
CASGSTGGGNQPQHF
TGTGCCAGCGGATCAACAGGGGGAGGCAATCAGCCCCAGCATTTT
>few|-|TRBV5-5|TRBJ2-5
CASALAGSRETQYF
TGTGCCAGCGCACTGGCGGGATCTCGTGAGACCCAGTACTTC
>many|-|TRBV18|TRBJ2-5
CASSPPSARETQYF
TGTGCCAGCTCACCACCATCCGCCAGGGAGACCCAGTACTTC
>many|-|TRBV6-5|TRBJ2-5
CASRGSMNQETQYF
TGTGCCAGCAGGGGGTCTATGAACCAAGAGACCCAGTACTTC
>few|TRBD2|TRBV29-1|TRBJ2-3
CSVIGLAGGPDTQYF
TGCAGCGTTATCGGTCTAGCGGGGGGGCCGGATACGCAGTATTTT
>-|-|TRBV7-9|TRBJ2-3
CASSSLSGVRSTDTQYF
TGTGCCAGCAGCTCCCTGAGCGGCGTTCGAAGCACAGATACGCAGTATTTT
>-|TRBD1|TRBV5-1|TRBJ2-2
CASRTTGGNTGELFF
TGCGCCAGCAGGACGACAGGGGGAAACACCGGGGAGCTGTTTTTT
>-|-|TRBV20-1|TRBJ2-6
CSASTGSNPLGANVLTF
TGCAGTGCCTCGACCGGGTCTAACCCTCTAGGGGCCAACGTCCTGACTTTC
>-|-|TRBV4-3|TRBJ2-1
CASSQKAGNNEQFF
TGCGCCAGCAGCCAAAAGGCAGGCAACAATGAGCAGTTCTTC
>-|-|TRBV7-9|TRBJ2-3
CASSPWNSDGTDTQYF
TGTGCCAGCAGCCCCTGGAACAGCGACGGCACAGATACGCAGTATTTT
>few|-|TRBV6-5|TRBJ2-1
CASSYSRQGGGNEQFF
TGTGCCAGCAGTTACTCGAGACAGGGTGGGGGGAATGAGCAGTTCTTC
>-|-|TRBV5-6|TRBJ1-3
CASSLVTSSGNTIYF
TGTGCCAGCAGCTTGGTAACAAGCTCTGGAAACACCATATATTTT
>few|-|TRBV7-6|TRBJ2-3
CASSLGPGGLGDTQYF
TGTGCCAGCAGCTTAGGACCCGGGGGCCTCGGAGATACGCAGTATTTT
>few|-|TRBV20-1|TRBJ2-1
CSASQGYNNEQFF
TGCAGTGCTAGCCAGGGTTATAACAATGAGCAGTTCTTC
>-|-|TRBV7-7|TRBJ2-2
CASSATGLSTGELFF
TGTGCCAGCAGCGCTACAGGGTTAAGCACCGGGGAGCTGTTTTTT
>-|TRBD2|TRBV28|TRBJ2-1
CASSPHASGKAGEQFF
TGTGCCAGCAGTCCCCATGCTAGCGGGAAGGCCGGTGAGCAGTTCTTC
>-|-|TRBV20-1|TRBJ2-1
CSAPGRTRGNEQFF
TGCAGTGCGCCGGGACGGACCCGGGGTAATGAGCAGTTCTTC
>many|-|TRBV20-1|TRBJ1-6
CSARGPGQMNSPLHF
TGCAGTGCTAGGGGACCGGGACAAATGAATTCACCCCTCCACTTT
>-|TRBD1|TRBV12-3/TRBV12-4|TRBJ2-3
CASSFGQGVDTQYF
TGTGCCAGCAGTTTTGGGCAGGGGGTAGATACGCAGTATTTT
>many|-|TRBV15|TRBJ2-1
CATSGLAGGTSNEQFF
TGTGCCACCAGCGGACTGGCCGGGGGCACCTCCAATGAGCAGTTCTTC
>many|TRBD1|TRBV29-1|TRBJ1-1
CSVDGTGGRDTEAFF
TGCAGCGTTGACGGGACAGGGGGTAGGGACACTGAAGCTTTCTTT
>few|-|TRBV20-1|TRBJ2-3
CSASVQTQASDTQYF
TGCAGTGCTAGTGTGCAGACCCAAGCTTCAGATACGCAGTATTTT
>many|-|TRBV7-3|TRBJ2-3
CASSLNGFTDTQYF
TGTGCCAGCAGCTTAAATGGTTTCACAGATACGCAGTATTTT
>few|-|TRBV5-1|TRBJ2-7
CASSLEGSLSYEQYF
TGCGCCAGCAGCTTGGAGGGTAGCCTTTCCTACGAGCAGTACTTC
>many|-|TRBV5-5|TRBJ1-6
CASSRDRDNSPLHF
TGTGCCAGCAGCCGGGACCGAGACAATTCACCCCTCCACTTT
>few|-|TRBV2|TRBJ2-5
CASRGGTGTPYLETQYF
TGTGCCAGCAGGGGAGGAACCGGGACGCCGTATTTGGAGACCCAGTACTTC
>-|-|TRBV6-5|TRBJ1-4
CASSPDRLMEKLFF
TGTGCCAGCAGTCCCGACAGGCTCATGGAAAAACTGTTTTTT
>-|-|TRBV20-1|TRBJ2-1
CSAPDYRRNEQFF
TGCAGTGCCCCAGATTACAGGCGCAATGAGCAGTTCTTC
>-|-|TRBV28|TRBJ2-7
CASSSLRPYEQYF
TGTGCCAGCAGCTCCCTACGTCCCTACGAGCAGTACTTC
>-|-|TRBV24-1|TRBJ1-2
CATSDQDSTGYTF
TGTGCCACCAGTGATCAGGACAGTACGGGCTACACCTTC
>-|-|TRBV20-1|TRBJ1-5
CSARSVGGRRLFQPQHF
TGCAGTGCTAGGTCGGTTGGGGGGAGAAGGCTTTTTCAGCCCCAGCATTTT
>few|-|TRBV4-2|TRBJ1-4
CASSQQRTEKLFF
TGTGCCAGCAGCCAACAGAGAACGGAAAAACTGTTTTTT
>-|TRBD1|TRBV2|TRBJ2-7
CASSTRTGDSREQYF
TGTGCCAGCAGCACCCGGACAGGGGATTCACGCGAGCAGTACTTC
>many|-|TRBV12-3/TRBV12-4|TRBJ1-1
CASSLLMNTEAFF
TGTGCCAGCAGTTTACTCATGAACACTGAAGCTTTCTTT
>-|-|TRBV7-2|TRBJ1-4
CASSLNTGREKLFF
TGTGCCAGCAGCTTAAATACAGGGAGGGAAAAACTGTTTTTT
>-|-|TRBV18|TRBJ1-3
CASSEHQEFNTIYF
TGTGCCAGCTCCGAACACCAGGAATTTAACACCATATATTTT
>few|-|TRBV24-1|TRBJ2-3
CATQPPFGTDTQYF
TGTGCCACCCAGCCCCCCTTCGGCACAGATACGCAGTATTTT
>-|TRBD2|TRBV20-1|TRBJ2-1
CSAPRTSGSIGEQFF
TGCAGTGCTCCTAGGACTAGCGGGAGTATTGGTGAGCAGTTCTTC
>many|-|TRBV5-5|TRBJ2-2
CASSPTTGGELFF
TGTGCCAGCAGCCCCACGACGGGCGGGGAGCTGTTTTTT
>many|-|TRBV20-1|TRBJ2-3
CSATWRGTDTQYF
TGCAGTGCCACTTGGCGGGGCACAGATACGCAGTATTTT
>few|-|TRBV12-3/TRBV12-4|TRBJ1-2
CASRRGPQGGYTF
TGTGCCAGCAGGCGGGGACCTCAGGGAGGCTACACCTTC
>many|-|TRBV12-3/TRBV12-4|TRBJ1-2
CASSPRGDRYGYTF
TGTGCCAGCAGCCCTAGGGGCGATCGGTATGGCTACACCTTC
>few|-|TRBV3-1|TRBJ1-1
CASSRGTPAFF
TGTGCCAGCAGCCGAGGGACGCCGGCTTTCTTT